What follows are 19 T cell receptor beta chains derived from one specimen sequenced in a study of CD8 T cells in ankylosing spondylitis. Study-wide results and caveats: Apparently characteristic of ankylosing spondylitis blood was a TCR beta motif (eight highly homologous variants).

These receptors are not linked to any known antigen. TCRdb re-called the 5' RACE reads with MiXCR, one entry per CDR3 protein. The table shows 200,000 to 250,000 distinct CDR3 sequences, with roughly 6.6% occurring only once. Specimen: blood, either unsorted or a sorted T cell fraction (not recorded which). The origin of the receptors is a male donor with ankylosing spondylitis.

This sequence joins TRBV19 and TRBJ2-7; TRBD2 aligns across 12 bases. CDR3 size: 14 residues. The trim removed 6 bases at V and 4 bases at J, leaving 4 bases unmatched. Per germline, CDR1 LNHDA and CDR2 SQIVND (reference sequence). The CDR3: CASSRLAGAYEQYF. The CDR3 nucleotides read TGTGCCAGTAGCAGACTAGCGGGAGCGTACGAGCAGTACTTC.

This clonotype was seen ten or more times. The chain recombines TRBV7-2 with TRBJ2-1; D unresolved. V gave up 6 bases and J gave up 6 bases, with 9 bases separating them. From germline, CDR1 is SGHTA and CDR2 FQGNSA. This CDR3 has 12 residues. The CDR3, as DNA: TGTGCCAGCAGATGGGGTTCCAATGAGCAGTTCTTC. Amino acid sequence: CASRWGSNEQFF.

In its sample, this clonotype was seen many times. The V call is TRBV7-9, the J call TRBJ2-3; the match to TRBD1 covers 7 bases. V lost 5 bases, J lost 2 bases, and 10 bases stayed unmatched. The CDR3 sequence is 16 residues long. Germline assignment: CDR1 SEHNR and CDR2 FQNEAQ (reference sequence). DNA of the CDR3: TGTGCCAGCAGCCCTCCCACAGGGGCCCTCACAGATACGCAGTATTTT. This gives the protein CASSPPTGALTDTQYF.

This clonotype was detected only a few times. The chain carries TRBV4-3 and TRBJ2-3; D perhaps matches TRBD2 (5 bases). In germline, CDR1 is LGHNA, CDR2 YSLEER. This CDR3 contains 16 residues. Trimming shortened V by 0 bases and J by 4 bases, and 14 bases separated the two germline ends. The CDR3 protein is CASSQELYRDPDTQYF. DNA for the CDR3: TGCGCCAGCAGCCAAGAATTGTATCGGGATCCAGATACGCAGTATTTT.

This clonotype was counted many times. The germline gene is not matched at one end of the junction; a read error may be the cause. The chain uses TRBV6-1 and TRBJ2-4; the match to TRBD1 covers 7 bases. CDR1 is MNHNS, CDR2 SASEGT, per germline. The CDR3 has 17 residues. The CDR3 DNA reads as TGTGCCAGCAGGGAAGGGACAGCTATTCTAGCCAAAAACATTCAGTACTTC. As protein: CASREGTAILAKNIQYF.

This clonotype came up many times. The chain joins TRBV27 to TRBJ1-6; TRBD1 matches at 7 bases. The V and J ends lost 7 bases and 4 bases, in that order; junction bases with no gene match: 4. The CDR3 length is 14 residues. In germline, CDR1 is MNHEY, CDR2 SMNVEV (reference sequence). The CDR3 region has the DNA TGTGCCAGCAAGGGGGCTCCTTATAATTCACCCCTCCACTTT. Protein sequence: CASKGAPYNSPLHF.

This clonotype was counted only a few times. This sequence joins TRBV28 and TRBJ2-5; TRBD1 aligns across 7 bases. Germline CDR1 and CDR2: MDHEN and SYDVKM. The CDR3 is 16 amino acids. Trimming cost V 2 bases and J 4 bases; bases outside gene matches: 10. The CDR3 is CASSLGPSTGSETQYF. CDR3 DNA: TGTGCCAGCAGTTTAGGCCCATCGACAGGGTCAGAGACCCAGTACTTC.

This clonotype was detected many times. This sequence joins TRBV15 and TRBJ2-7; TRBD1 is a possible D gene (5 bases). The germline V gene has CDR1 LNHNV and CDR2 YYDKDF (reference sequence). Trimming removed 1 base at V and 5 bases at J, with 15 bases between. The CDR3 totals 15 residues. CDR3 DNA sequence: TGTGCCACCAGCAGAGTCCCGACACAGGTCCACGAGCAGTACTTC. Translation: CATSRVPTQVHEQYF.

This clonotype was seen at least ten times. The chain couples TRBV9 to TRBJ2-5, with a tentative D call TRBD2 (6 bases). V lost 0 bases and J 3 bases, leaving 12 bases between the germline ends. Per the germline V gene, CDR1 is SGDLS and CDR2 is YYNGEE. This CDR3 is built from 15 residues. CDR3 loop: CASSVESREEETQYF. DNA of the CDR3: TGTGCCAGCAGCGTAGAGTCCAGGGAGGAAGAGACCCAGTACTTC.

This clonotype was seen at least ten times. This rearrangement joins TRBV12-3 or TRBV12-4 to TRBJ2-7, with D possibly called TRBD1 or TRBD2 (5 bases each). The CDR3 extends over 15 amino acids. V gave up 2 bases and J gave up 0 bases, with 11 bases separating them. This CDR3 reads CASSLWDGDSYEQYF. CDR3 DNA: TGTGCCAGCAGTTTATGGGACGGAGACTCCTACGAGCAGTACTTC.

This clonotype was recorded at least ten times. The chain combines TRBV4-3 with TRBJ1-5; 12 nucleotides match TRBD1. The germline V gene encodes CDR1 LGHNA and CDR2 YSLEER. The length of the CDR3 is 16 residues. The V segment lost 2 bases and the J segment 7 bases; nucleotides outside the gene matches: 6. CDR3 sequence (DNA): TGCGCCAGCAGCCAAACCGGGACAGGGGGCAGGCAGCCCCAGCATTTT. This gives the protein CASSQTGTGGRQPQHF.

The table lists this clonotype with many counts. The rearrangement uses TRBV5-6 and TRBJ2-5; unclear D gene. The CDR3 totals 15 residues. Trimming pared 4 bases from V and 2 bases from J, leaving 15 bases between. In germline, CDR1 is SGHDT, CDR2 YYEEEE. For the CDR3, the DNA is TGTGCCAGCAGCCTTAAAGGAAGGTTGCAAGAGACCCAGTACTTC. Amino acids: CASSLKGRLQETQYF.

V usage is TRBV2 and J usage is TRBJ2-2; 10 bases are shared with TRBD2. The germline V gene encodes CDR1 SNHLY and CDR2 FYNNEI. This CDR3 contains 15 residues. The trim removed 0 bases at V and 7 bases at J, leaving 2 bases unmatched. DNA for the CDR3: TGTGCCAGCAGTGAAGCCCTAGCGGGAGTCGGGGAGCTGTTTTTT. As protein: CASSEALAGVGELFF.

In its sample, this clonotype was seen many times. The gene calls are TRBV11-2 and TRBJ2-3, with TRBD2 matching over 8 bases. Looked up from germline, CDR1 is SGHAT and CDR2 is FQNNGV. V lost 1 base and J lost 1; bases outside the gene matches: 4. The CDR3 is 16 residues long. This CDR3 reads CASSLGLAMGTDTQYF. In nucleotides, the CDR3 is TGTGCCAGCAGCTTAGGACTAGCGATGGGCACAGATACGCAGTATTTT.

At least ten counts were recorded for this clonotype. This chain uses TRBV12-3 or TRBV12-4 with TRBJ2-7; D ambiguous. CDR3 size: 13 residues. V shed 3 bases and J shed 4 bases, with 10 bases lying between them. CDR3 bases: TGTGCCAGCAGTTTGGGCTTTGGGTACGAGCAGTACTTC. Protein sequence: CASSLGFGYEQYF.

The V call is TRBV7-9, the J call TRBJ2-1; TRBD1 matches 12 bases. In germline, CDR1 is SEHNR, CDR2 FQNEAQ (reference sequence). V shed 5 bases and J 7 bases; nucleotides not matched to a gene: 9. This CDR3 is 16 amino acids long. The CDR3 sequence: CASSPYGTGGKNEQFF. The CDR3 DNA sequence: TGTGCCAGCAGCCCTTACGGGACAGGGGGCAAGAATGAGCAGTTCTTC.

This clonotype was seen at least ten times. The chain employs TRBV28 and TRBJ1-5; D not certain. The CDR3 length is 13 residues. CDR1 and CDR2 (germline): MDHEN, SYDVKM. The ends were cut back, 3 bases at V and 0 bases at J, with 3 bases in the middle. CDR3 region: CASSLVSNQPQHF. Here the CDR3 DNA reads TGTGCCAGCAGTTTGGTTAGCAATCAGCCCCAGCATTTT. Combining the CDR3 with reference TRBV28 and TRBJ1-5 gives the whole variable domain DVKVTQSSRYLVKRTGEKVFLECVQDMDHENMFWYRQDPGLGLRLIYFSYDVKMKEKGDIPEGYSVSREKKERFSLILESASTNQTSMYLCASSLVSNQPQHFGDGTRLSIL.

This clonotype was picked up a small number of times. This chain connects TRBV7-9 to TRBJ2-1; D gene unclear. Looked up from germline, CDR1 is SEHNR and CDR2 is FQNEAQ (reference sequence). V was clipped by 5 bases and J by 5 bases, with 4 bases between them. CDR3 length equals 11 residues. The CDR3: CASSKDNEQFF. In DNA form, the CDR3 reads TGTGCCAGCAGCAAAGACAATGAGCAGTTCTTC.

This clonotype was counted many times. The V and J genes are TRBV27 and TRBJ1-6, with D perhaps TRBD1 (5 bases). The CDR3 consists of 14 residues. The V and J ends lost 6 bases and 10 bases respectively, with 16 bases between them. Per the germline V gene, CDR1 is MNHEY and CDR2 is SMNVEV (reference sequence). The CDR3 protein is CASSPGTFGSPLHF. CDR3 nucleotide sequence: TGTGCCAGCAGCCCTGGGACTTTTGGCTCACCCCTCCACTTT.